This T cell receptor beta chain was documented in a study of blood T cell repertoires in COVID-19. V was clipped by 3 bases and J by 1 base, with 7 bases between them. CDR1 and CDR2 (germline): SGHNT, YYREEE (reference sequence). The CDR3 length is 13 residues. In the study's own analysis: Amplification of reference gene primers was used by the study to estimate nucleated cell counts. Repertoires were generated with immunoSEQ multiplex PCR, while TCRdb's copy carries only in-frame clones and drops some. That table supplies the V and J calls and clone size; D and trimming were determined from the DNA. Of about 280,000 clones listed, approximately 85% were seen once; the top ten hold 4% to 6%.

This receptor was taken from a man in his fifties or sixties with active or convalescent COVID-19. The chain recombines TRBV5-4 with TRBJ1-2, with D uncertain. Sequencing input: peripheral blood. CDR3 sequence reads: CASSSFGNYGYTF. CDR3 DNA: TGTGCCAGCAGCTCGTTCGGTAACTATGGCTACACCTTC. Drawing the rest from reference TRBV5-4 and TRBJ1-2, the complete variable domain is ETGVTQSPTHLIKTRGQQVTLRCSSQSGHNTVSWYQQALGQGPQFIFQYYREEENGRGNFPPRFSGLQFPNYSSELNVNALELDDSALYLCASSSFGNYGYTFGSGTRLTVV.